This T cell receptor (beta chain) was observed in a study of CXCR3-negative and CXCR3-positive naive CD8 T cells. Study outcomes and limitations: Similar TRBV-TRBJ usage characterized naive CXCR3-negative and CXCR3-positive cells; memory cells differed. Diversity was high in both naive subsets and much lower in memory cells. In CXCR3-positive naive cells, the TRB CDR3s were more hydrophobic than in CXCR3-negative naive cells.

The TRB libraries of cDNA were built by UMI-labeled 5' RACE. TCRdb reprocessed the 5' RACE reads and keeps a single row for each CDR3 protein, giving no DNA. The sample totals some 120,000 distinct CDR3 sequences. Note on this clonotype: Its antigen remains unknown.

This CDR3 region has 16 residues. Germline CDR1 is SGHKS and CDR2 is YYEKEE (reference sequence). Using triplicate sorts, 300,000 cells were collected each time from every CD8+ T cell subset. This clonotype was obtained from a human donor in good health. Some clones in this sample may be carry-over from other donors' samples. The chain uses TRBV5-5 and TRBJ2-7; TCRdb proposes TRBD1, but this gene call is untestable without DNA. Sequenced: naive CXCR3+ CD8+ T cells from blood. Subset noted: CD45RO-CCR7+CD27+CD95- naive CD8+ T cells expressing CXCR3 (TNR3+). CDR3 in amino acids: CASSLVLRGAQDEQYF.